This T cell receptor (beta chain) was observed in a study of response to subunit inactivated influenza vaccine. General study points: Each seasonal flu vaccination may recruit only limited new T cells, authors suggested.

The V gene's germline CDR1 is MDHEN and CDR2 SYDVKM. The CDR3 contains 15 residues. V trimming: 6 bases; J trimming: 2 bases; junction bases outside the gene matches: 6. TCRdb analysed the RT-PCR reads with MiXCR anew, one entry per CDR3 protein. Of more than 600,000 distinct CDR3 sequences listed, about a fifth were seen once; the top ten hold about a tenth. About this clonotype: Its antigen is unknown.

The V gene is TRBV28, the J gene TRBJ2-7; 11 nucleotides match TRBD1. The receptor was derived from a man in his forties or fifties who received an inactivated influenza vaccine. Here the sequenced sample was PBMCs from blood, taken about 5 days after vaccination. For the CDR3, the DNA is TGTGCCAGCAGAACGGGACAGGGGGATACCTACGAGCAGTACTTC. Translated, it gives CASRTGQGDTYEQYF.